The clone carrying this T cell receptor (beta chain) was seen at least ten times. Its specificity is unknown. This sample stems from a study of T-cell reconstitution after alpha-beta-depleted transplantation in children. Notes on the study in general: Hyperexpanded clones declined; after one year, newly produced T cells mostly supplied diversity. Reports say that about two months after transplant, the alpha-beta T cells came out of several hundred graft clones that had expanded. Day-60 TCRbeta diversity that was high in some patients was derived from surviving recipient T cells and thymic progenitors.

A library of TCRbeta sequences, prepared with unique molecular identifiers, was generated. MiXCR was run by TCRdb on the PCR reads, yielding one entry per CDR3 protein. The data contain approximately 240,000 distinct CDR3 sequences, about a tenth of them seen just once; the ten biggest clones take up approximately 28%. The CDR3 consists of 15 residues. Trimming took 2 bases from V and 2 from J, leaving 10 bases between them. The chain carries TRBV12-3 or TRBV12-4 and TRBJ2-1; a weak D match, TRBD2 (6 bases). The clonotype originates from a child less than two years old with acute myeloid leukemia, due to receive a stem cell transplant. Sequenced material: PBMCs, taken before TCRalphabeta/CD19-depleted stem cell transplant. The CDR3 sequence is CASSLRRVPYNEQFF. In DNA form, the CDR3 reads TGTGCCAGCAGTTTAAGGAGGGTACCCTACAATGAGCAGTTCTTC.